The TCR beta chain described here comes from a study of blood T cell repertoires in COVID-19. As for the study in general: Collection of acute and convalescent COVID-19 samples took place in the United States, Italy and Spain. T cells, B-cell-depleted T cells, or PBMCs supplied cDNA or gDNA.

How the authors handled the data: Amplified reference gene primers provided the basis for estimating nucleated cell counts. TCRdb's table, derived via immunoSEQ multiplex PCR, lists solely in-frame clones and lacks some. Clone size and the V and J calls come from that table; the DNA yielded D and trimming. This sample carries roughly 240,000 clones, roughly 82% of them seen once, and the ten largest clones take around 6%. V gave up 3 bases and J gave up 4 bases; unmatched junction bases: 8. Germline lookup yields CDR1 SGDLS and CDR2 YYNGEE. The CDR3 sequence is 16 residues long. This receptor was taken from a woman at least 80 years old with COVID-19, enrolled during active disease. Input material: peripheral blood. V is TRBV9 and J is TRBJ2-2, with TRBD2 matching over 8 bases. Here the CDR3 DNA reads TGTGCCAGCAGCGCCTCGGGGGGGGCTGGCACCGGGGAGCTGTTTTTT. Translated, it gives CASSASGGAGTGELFF.